A few counts support the clone carrying this T cell receptor (beta chain). Its specificity is not known. The data were taken from a study of CD8 T cells in ankylosing spondylitis. TCRdb re-called the 5' RACE reads through MiXCR, storing one row per CDR3 protein. The sample has roughly 700,000 distinct CDR3 sequences, under 20% seen once. Study results and limitations: There was a TCR beta motif, made of several highly homologous variants, that appeared characteristic of ankylosing spondylitis blood.

V was pared by 1 base and J by 2 bases, with 9 bases of the junction left unmatched. The CDR3 loop spans 16 amino acids. Germline V gene lookup returns CDR1 SGHDT and CDR2 YYEEEE. This chain links TRBV5-6 with TRBJ2-7; 7 nucleotides align to TRBD1. The sample was blood, either unsorted or a sorted T cell fraction (not recorded which). The sequence was obtained from a male donor with ankylosing spondylitis. The CDR3 protein is CASSLSADRATYEQYF. The CDR3 region has the DNA TGTGCCAGCAGCTTGTCCGCAGACAGGGCGACCTACGAGCAGTACTTC.